This T cell receptor (beta chain) was found in a study of cytomegalovirus exposure and HLA in healthy donors. Primers for the PCR totalled 60 Vbeta and 13 Jbeta. Assay: immunoSEQ multiplex PCR; the TCRdb copy retains only in-frame clones and omits some. The profile shows 110,000 or so clones, about 80% of them singletons. V was clipped by 4 bases and J by 4 bases, with 20 bases between them. Germline CDR1 is LNHNV and CDR2 is YYDKDF (reference sequence). The CDR3 covers 16 residues. The sequence derives from a middle-aged man in good health and CMV-seropositive. The chain uses TRBV15 and TRBJ2-7, with D maybe TRBD1 (6 bases). The sample taken for sequencing was PBMCs. This CDR3 reads CATSTSSGTYMYEQYF. CDR3 in DNA: TGTGCCACCAGCACTTCTTCCGGGACATATATGTACGAGCAGTACTTC.